The 2 T cell receptor beta chains given below trace back to one sample, sequenced in a study of CD8+ T cells in alopecia areata. cDNA prepared by RNA extraction and subsequent reverse transcription served as the template for sequencing. The method was immunoSEQ multiplex PCR; TCRdb's version includes in-frame clones alone and lacks a portion of them. The table shows 250,000 or so clones, with 65% to 70% occurring only once. The sequences come from CD4+ T cells sorted from blood, collected at week 0. The receptors originated from a human donor with alopecia areata.

The chain combines TRBV25-1 with TRBJ1-2, with no clear D. The CDR3 spans 13 residues. Germline V gene data show CDR1 as MGHDK and CDR2 as SYGVNS. V lost 5 bases and J 2 bases, leaving 9 bases between the germline ends. In nucleotides, the CDR3 is TGTGCCAGCAGTCCCCAAGGGAACTATGGCTACACCTTC. This translates into CASSPQGNYGYTF.

The chain links TRBV4-1 to TRBJ2-6, with D possibly matching TRBD2 (6 bases). Trimming removed 1 base from V and 19 bases from J, with 14 bases in between. The germline V gene has CDR1 MGHRA and CDR2 YSYEKL. The length of the CDR3 is 12 residues. The CDR3 DNA is TGCGCCAGCAGCCAAGTCGGGGAGGCACTTACTTTC. It encodes CASSQVGEALTF.